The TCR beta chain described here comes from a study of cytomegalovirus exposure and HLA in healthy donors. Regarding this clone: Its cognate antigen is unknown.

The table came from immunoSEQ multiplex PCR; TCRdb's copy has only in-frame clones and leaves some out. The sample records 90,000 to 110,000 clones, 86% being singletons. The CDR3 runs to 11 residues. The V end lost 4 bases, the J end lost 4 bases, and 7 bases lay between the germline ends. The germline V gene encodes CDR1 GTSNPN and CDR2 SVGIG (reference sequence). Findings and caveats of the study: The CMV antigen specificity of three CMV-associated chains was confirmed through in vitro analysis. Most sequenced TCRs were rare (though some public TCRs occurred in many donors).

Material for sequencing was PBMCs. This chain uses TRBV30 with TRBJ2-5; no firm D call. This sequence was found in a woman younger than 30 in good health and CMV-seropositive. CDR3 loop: CAWTISETQYF. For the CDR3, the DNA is TGTGCCTGGACTATTTCAGAGACCCAGTACTTC.